This passage covers 18 T cell receptor beta chains from one sample sequenced in a study of neurological immune-mediated disorders. In TCRdb, the 5' RACE reads were re-called with MiXCR into one record per CDR3 protein. The sample consists of approximately 50,000 distinct CDR3 sequences, about a tenth of them appearing once. Source material: PBMCs. The receptors were sampled from a man between 65 and 80 years old with HTLV-1-associated myelopathy (HAM/TSP).

This clonotype has ten or more counts. The rearrangement uses TRBV20-1 and TRBJ1-5, with TRBD1 matching over 7 bases. V was clipped by 6 bases and J by 5 bases; unmatched bases: 4. This CDR3 has 12 amino acids. CDR1 is DFQATT, CDR2 SNEGSKA, per germline (reference sequence). This CDR3 is CSARTGYQPQHF. The CDR3 DNA reads TGCAGTGCCAGGACAGGTTATCAGCCCCAGCATTTT.

The CDR3 DNA reads as TGTGCCAGCTCACCCTACGTCGGGGACACTGAAGCTTTCTTT. It translates to CASSPYVGDTEAFF. V usage is TRBV18 and J usage is TRBJ1-1; no clear D. CDR1 KGHSH and CDR2 LQKENI come from the germline V gene. V lost 3 bases to trimming and J lost 3 bases, with 11 bases between them. The CDR3 has 14 residues.

The table lists this clonotype with many counts. V is TRBV15 and J is TRBJ1-1, with a weak D call TRBD1 (5 bases). Trimming took off 1 base at V and 4 bases at J, with 7 bases between the two ends. CDR3 length: 13 amino acids. Germline CDR1 is LNHNV and CDR2 is YYDKDF (reference sequence). The CDR3 loop is CATSRVGGTEAFF. CDR3 in DNA: TGTGCCACCAGCAGAGTCGGGGGCACTGAAGCTTTCTTT.

Comment on this clonotype: This clone may be a read error of a much larger clone one base away. The V and J genes are TRBV20-1 and TRBJ2-5; D is uncertain. Deletions cut 5 bases from V and 9 bases from J, with 13 bases between. The V gene's germline CDR1 is DFQATT and CDR2 SNEGSKA (reference sequence). The CDR3 runs to 11 residues. This CDR3 reads CSAYSHGAQYF. The CDR3 DNA reads TGCAGTGCTTACAGCCATGGGGCCCAGTACTTC.

To note about this clonotype: One end of the junction does not line up with germline, which may come from a read error. The chain joins TRBV28 to TRBJ1-3; TRBD1 is a possible D gene (5 bases). The CDR3 runs to 14 residues. CDR1 is MDHEN and CDR2 is SYDVKM in the germline V gene. The CDR3 bases are TGTGCCAGTAGTTTCGGCGGGACCGGAAACACCACATATTTT. Protein product: CASSFGGTGNTTYF.

This clonotype is termed medium-sized. The rearrangement links TRBV20-1 to TRBJ2-5; TRBD2 agrees at 7 bases. The V gene's germline CDR1 is DFQATT and CDR2 SNEGSKA (reference sequence). This CDR3 contains 11 residues. Trimming cost V 7 bases and J 4 bases; bases outside gene matches: 3. CDR3 coding DNA: TGCAGTGTGGGGAGGGGAGAGACCCAGTACTTC. It translates to CSVGRGETQYF.

This clonotype is deemed medium-sized. The chain has TRBV20-1 and TRBJ2-1; 7 nucleotides align to TRBD2. The CDR3 spans 14 residues. Losses at the gene ends were 6 bases for V and 11 bases for J; bases not matched to a gene: 16. Germline V lookup: CDR1 DFQATT, CDR2 SNEGSKA (reference sequence). This CDR3 is CSAPPVGLADKQFF. The CDR3 DNA is TGCAGTGCACCACCGGTGGGGCTAGCGGACAAGCAGTTCTTC.

This clonotype was seen many times. V usage is TRBV15 and J usage is TRBJ2-1; a weak D match, TRBD1 (6 bases). The germline V gene has CDR1 LNHNV and CDR2 YYDKDF (reference sequence). Trimming stripped 3 bases from V and 9 bases from J, with 18 bases between. This CDR3 is built from 15 residues. This chain's CDR3 is CATSRGTGSNSEQFF. CDR3 DNA: TGTGCCACCAGCAGGGGTACAGGGTCTAACAGTGAGCAGTTCTTC.

This clonotype was counted at least ten times. The rearrangement joins TRBV7-4 to TRBJ2-3, with 11 bases matching TRBD1. The CDR3 extends over 18 amino acids. The trim removed 7 bases at V and 1 base at J, leaving 13 bases unmatched. The germline V gene encodes CDR1 SGHVT and CDR2 SQSDAQ. The chain's CDR3 is CASISPGQGESCTDTQYF. The CDR3 bases are TGTGCCAGCATTTCCCCGGGACAGGGGGAGAGTTGCACAGATACGCAGTATTTT.

Concerning this clonotype itself: A much larger clonotype is one base distant, so this may be a read error. This chain links TRBV6-2 or TRBV6-3 with TRBJ1-2; D gene ambiguous. Per germline, CDR1 MNHEY and CDR2 SVGEGT. This CDR3 is 15 amino acids long. The chain's CDR3 is CASSYSSSGNYGYNF. The CDR3 nucleotides read TGTGCCAGCAGTTACTCGAGTTCCGGAAACTATGGCTACAACTTC.

The sample holds many counts of this clonotype. The chain combines TRBV12-3 or TRBV12-4 with TRBJ1-3; weak D call: TRBD1 (5 bases). V lost 1 base and J 3 bases, leaving 10 bases between the germline ends. The CDR3 sequence is 15 residues long. CDR3 sequence reads: CASSLGGMGGNTIYF. CDR3 nucleotides: TGTGCCAGCAGTTTAGGGGGGATGGGTGGAAACACCATATATTTT.

At least ten counts were recorded for this clonotype. V and J are TRBV12-3 or TRBV12-4 and TRBJ2-1, with 7 bases aligning to TRBD1. CDR3 length: 16 amino acids. Trimming took 6 bases from V and 1 from J; bases not matched to a gene: 9. The CDR3 spells CASRRGQTASYNEQFF. CDR3 nucleotide sequence: TGTGCCAGCAGAAGGGGACAGACCGCATCCTACAATGAGCAGTTCTTC.

This clonotype came up a few times. The chain recombines TRBV29-1 with TRBJ2-7; D unresolved. V was clipped by 4 bases and J by 2 bases, with 6 bases between them. The CDR3 covers 11 residues. The germline V gene has CDR1 SQVTM and CDR2 ANQGSEA. The CDR3 sequence is CSVVWAYEQYF. CDR3 DNA sequence: TGCAGCGTTGTTTGGGCCTACGAGCAGTACTTC.

This clonotype showed up many times. The chain joins TRBV20-1 to TRBJ2-5; 11 bases map to TRBD1. Germline CDR1 is DFQATT and CDR2 is SNEGSKA (reference sequence). Trimming took 0 bases from V and 2 from J; bases not matched to a gene: 17. The length of the CDR3 is 20 residues. In DNA form, the CDR3 reads TGCAGTGCTAGAGACCTACGGGACAGGGGGAATTTTGAGGGACAAGAGACCCAGTACTTC. It specifies CSARDLRDRGNFEGQETQYF.

At least ten counts were recorded for this clonotype. This chain connects TRBV7-9 to TRBJ2-1; maybe TRBD1 (6 bases). Trimming removed 5 bases at V and 10 bases at J, with 15 bases between. Germline CDR1 reads SEHNR; CDR2 reads FQNEAQ (reference sequence). The CDR3 has 13 residues. The CDR3 DNA reads TGTGCCAGCAGCACAGGGAGAGGGACCGAGCAGTTCTTC. It codes for CASSTGRGTEQFF. Based on the CDR3 plus reference TRBV7-9 and TRBJ2-1, the full variable domain is DTGVSQNPRHKITKRGQNVTFRCDPISEHNRLYWYRQTLGQGPEFLTYFQNEAQLEKSRLLSDRFSAERPKGSFSTLEIQRTEQGDSAMYLCASSTGRGTEQFFGPGTRLTVL.

As concerns this clonotype: Just one base apart from a much larger clone, this may be a read error. The rearrangement uses TRBV5-1 and TRBJ2-7; unclear D gene. Germline CDR1 and CDR2: SGHRS and YFSETQ. V was trimmed by 6 bases and J by 8 bases, leaving 6 bases between them. This CDR3 contains 9 residues. CDR3 in amino acids: CASTDKQYF. The CDR3, as DNA: TGCGCCAGCACCGACAAGCAGTACTTC.

This clonotype appeared a few times. A much larger clone differs from this one at a single base, so this may be a read error. The conserved phenylalanine or tryptophan normally closing the CDR3 is absent here, so this likely arose from a read error. This rearrangement joins TRBV27 to TRBJ1-1; D uncertain. The CDR3 contains 14 residues. The germline V gene encodes CDR1 MNHEY and CDR2 SMNVEV (reference sequence). V was cut by 7 bases and J by 1 base, with 13 bases left in between. The CDR3 loop is CASMNRGWNTEAFL. The CDR3 DNA is TGTGCCAGCATGAACCGGGGATGGAACACTGAAGCTTTCCTT.

This clonotype was seen a handful of times. The V and J genes are TRBV6-2 or TRBV6-3 and TRBJ2-7; D not resolved. V was clipped by 6 bases and J by 2 bases, with 8 bases between them. The germline V gene has CDR1 MNHEY and CDR2 SVGEGT. The CDR3 has 12 residues. DNA of the CDR3: TGTGCCAGCAGACAGAATACCTACGAGCAGTACTTC. It translates to CASRQNTYEQYF.